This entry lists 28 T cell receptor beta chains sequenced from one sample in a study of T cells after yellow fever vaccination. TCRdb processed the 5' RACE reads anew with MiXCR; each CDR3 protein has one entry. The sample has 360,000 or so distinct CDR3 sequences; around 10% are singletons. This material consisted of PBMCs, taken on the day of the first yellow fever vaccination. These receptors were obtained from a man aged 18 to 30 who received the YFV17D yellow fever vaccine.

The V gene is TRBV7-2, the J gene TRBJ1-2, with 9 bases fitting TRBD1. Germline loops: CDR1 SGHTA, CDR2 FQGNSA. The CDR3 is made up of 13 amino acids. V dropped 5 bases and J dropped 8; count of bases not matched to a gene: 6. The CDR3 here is CASSSRDRVGYTF. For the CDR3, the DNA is TGTGCCAGCAGCAGTCGGGACAGGGTGGGCTACACCTTC. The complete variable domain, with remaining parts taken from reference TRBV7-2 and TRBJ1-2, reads GAGVSQSPSNKVTEKGKDVELRCDPISGHTALYWYRQSLGQGLEFLIYFQGNSAPDKSGLPSDRFSAERTGGSVSTLTIQRTQQEDSAVYLCASSSRDRVGYTFGSGTRLTVV.

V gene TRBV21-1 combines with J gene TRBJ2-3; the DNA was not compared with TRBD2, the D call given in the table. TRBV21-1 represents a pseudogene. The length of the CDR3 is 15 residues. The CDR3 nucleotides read TGTGCCAGCAAGGGACTAGCGGGGGGATCAGATACGCAGTATTTT. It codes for CASKGLAGGSDTQYF.

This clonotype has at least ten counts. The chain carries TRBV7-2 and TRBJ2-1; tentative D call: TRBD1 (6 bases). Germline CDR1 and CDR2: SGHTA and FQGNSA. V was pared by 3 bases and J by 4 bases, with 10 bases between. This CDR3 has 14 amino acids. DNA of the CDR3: TGTGCCAGCAGCTTTAGCCAGGGGTACAATGAGCAGTTCTTC. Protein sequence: CASSFSQGYNEQFF.

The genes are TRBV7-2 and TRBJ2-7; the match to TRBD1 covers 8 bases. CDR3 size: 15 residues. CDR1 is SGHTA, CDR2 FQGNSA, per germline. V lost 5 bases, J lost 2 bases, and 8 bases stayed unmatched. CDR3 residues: CASSRTGGSAYEQYF. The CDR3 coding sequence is TGTGCCAGCAGCCGAACAGGGGGTAGCGCCTACGAGCAGTACTTC.

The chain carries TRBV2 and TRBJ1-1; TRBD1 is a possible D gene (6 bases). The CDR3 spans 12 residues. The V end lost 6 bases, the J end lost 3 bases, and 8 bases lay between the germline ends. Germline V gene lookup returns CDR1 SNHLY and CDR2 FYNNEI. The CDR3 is CASRQGHTEAFF. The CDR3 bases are TGTGCCAGCAGACAGGGACACACTGAAGCTTTCTTT.

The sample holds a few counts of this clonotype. The CDR3 protein is CASSFRGASKNIQYF. The CDR3 DNA reads TGTGCCAGCAGCTTCCGGGGGGCCTCCAAAAACATTCAGTACTTC. The chain recombines TRBV7-9 with TRBJ2-4; D may be TRBD2 (7 bases). The CDR3 is 15 amino acids. CDR1 and CDR2 from the germline V gene are SEHNR and FQNEAQ (reference sequence). V lost 3 bases and J lost 2, with 11 bases in between.

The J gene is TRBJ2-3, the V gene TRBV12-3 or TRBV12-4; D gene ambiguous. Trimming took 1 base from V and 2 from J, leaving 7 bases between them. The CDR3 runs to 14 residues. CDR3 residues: CASSLVNPTDTQYF. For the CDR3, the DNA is TGTGCCAGCAGTTTAGTGAACCCCACAGATACGCAGTATTTT.

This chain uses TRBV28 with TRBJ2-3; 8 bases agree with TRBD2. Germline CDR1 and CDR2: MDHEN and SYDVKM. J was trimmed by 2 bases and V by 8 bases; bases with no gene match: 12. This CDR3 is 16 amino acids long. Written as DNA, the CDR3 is TGTGCCAGCGGAGTCAGCGGGGGCGGGGACACAGATACGCAGTATTTT. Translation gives CASGVSGGGDTDTQYF.

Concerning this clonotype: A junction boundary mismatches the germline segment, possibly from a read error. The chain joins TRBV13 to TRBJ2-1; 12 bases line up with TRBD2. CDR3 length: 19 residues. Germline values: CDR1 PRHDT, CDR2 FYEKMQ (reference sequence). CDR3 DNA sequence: TGTGCCAGCAGCTCCGGACTAGCGGGGCTGAAATTCTCCTACAATGCGCAGTTCTTC. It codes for CASSSGLAGLKFSYNAQFF.

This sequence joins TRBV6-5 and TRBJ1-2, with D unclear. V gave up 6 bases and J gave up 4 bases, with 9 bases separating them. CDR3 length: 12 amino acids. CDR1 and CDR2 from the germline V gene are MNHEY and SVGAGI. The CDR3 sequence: CASSHQPYGYTF. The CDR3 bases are TGTGCCAGCAGCCACCAACCCTATGGCTACACCTTC.

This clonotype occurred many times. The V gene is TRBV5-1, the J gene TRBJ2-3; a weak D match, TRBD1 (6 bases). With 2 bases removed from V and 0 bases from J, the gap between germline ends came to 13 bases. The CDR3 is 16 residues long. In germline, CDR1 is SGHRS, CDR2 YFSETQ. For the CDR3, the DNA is TGCGCCAGCAGCTTATCGAGGGGGTCTAGCACAGATACGCAGTATTTT. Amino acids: CASSLSRGSSTDTQYF.

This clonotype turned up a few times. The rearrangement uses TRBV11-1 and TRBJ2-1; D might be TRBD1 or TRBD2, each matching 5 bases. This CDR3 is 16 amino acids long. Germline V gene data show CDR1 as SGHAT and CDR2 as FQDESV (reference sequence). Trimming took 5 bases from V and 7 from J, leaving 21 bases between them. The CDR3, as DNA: TGTGCCAGCAGCGCCGGGGACCTTATACGCACTAATGAGCAGTTCTTC. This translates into CASSAGDLIRTNEQFF.

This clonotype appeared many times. The CDR3 protein is CASSQAISGQLYNEQFF. The CDR3 DNA reads as TGCGCCAGCAGCCAGGCCATCAGTGGACAACTATACAATGAGCAGTTCTTC. This chain uses TRBV4-1 with TRBJ2-1; TRBD1 might be the D (5 bases). The CDR3 contains 17 residues. Trimming took 3 bases from V and 4 from J, leaving 19 bases between them. From germline, CDR1 is MGHRA and CDR2 YSYEKL.

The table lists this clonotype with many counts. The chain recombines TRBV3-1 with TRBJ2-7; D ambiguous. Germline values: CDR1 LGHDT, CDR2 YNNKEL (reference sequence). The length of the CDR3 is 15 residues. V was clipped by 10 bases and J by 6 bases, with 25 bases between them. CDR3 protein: CATVTSPGPLCEQYV. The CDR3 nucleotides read TGTGCCACCGTGACTTCACCGGGTCCCCTCTGCGAGCAGTACGTC.

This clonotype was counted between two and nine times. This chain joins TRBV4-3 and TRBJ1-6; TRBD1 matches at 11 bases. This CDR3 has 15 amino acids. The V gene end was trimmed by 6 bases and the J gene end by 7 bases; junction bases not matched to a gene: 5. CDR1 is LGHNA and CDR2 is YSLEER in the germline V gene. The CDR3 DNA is TGCGCCAGCAGGCGGACAGGGGGCTCCAATTCACCCCTCCACTTT. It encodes CASRRTGGSNSPLHF.

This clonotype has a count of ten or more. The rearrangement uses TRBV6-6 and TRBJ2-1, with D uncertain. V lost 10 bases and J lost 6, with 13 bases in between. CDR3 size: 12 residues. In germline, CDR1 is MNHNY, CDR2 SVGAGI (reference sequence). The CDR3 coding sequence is TGTGCCATCATGGTGGCTAGCAATGAGCAGTTCTTC. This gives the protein CAIMVASNEQFF.

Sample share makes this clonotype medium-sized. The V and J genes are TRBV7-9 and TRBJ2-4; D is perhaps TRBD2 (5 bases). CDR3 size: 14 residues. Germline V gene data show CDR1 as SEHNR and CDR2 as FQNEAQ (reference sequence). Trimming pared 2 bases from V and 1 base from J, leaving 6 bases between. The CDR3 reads CASSLRGAKNIQYF. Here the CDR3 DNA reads TGTGCCAGCAGCTTAAGAGGGGCCAAAAACATTCAGTACTTC.

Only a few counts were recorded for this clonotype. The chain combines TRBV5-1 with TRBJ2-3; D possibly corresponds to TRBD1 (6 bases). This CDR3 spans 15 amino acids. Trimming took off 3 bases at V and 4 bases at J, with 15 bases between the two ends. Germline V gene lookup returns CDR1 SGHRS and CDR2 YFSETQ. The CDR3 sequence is CASSSNTGTSDTQYF. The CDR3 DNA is TGCGCCAGCAGCTCTAATACAGGGACATCAGATACGCAGTATTTT.

Here the CDR3 DNA reads TGCGCCAGCAGCCAACCGACAGCTAACTCTGGAAACACCATATATTTT. This gives the protein CASSQPTANSGNTIYF. The chain is built from TRBV4-1 and TRBJ1-3; TRBD1 is a possible D gene (5 bases). The CDR3 has 16 amino acids. Germline CDR1 and CDR2: MGHRA and YSYEKL. Trimming removed 2 bases from V and 0 bases from J, with 11 bases in between.

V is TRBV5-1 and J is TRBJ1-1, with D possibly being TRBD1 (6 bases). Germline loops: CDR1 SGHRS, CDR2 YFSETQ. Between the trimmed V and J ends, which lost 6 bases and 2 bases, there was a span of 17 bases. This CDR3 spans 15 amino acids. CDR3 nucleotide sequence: TGCGCCAGCACGCGGGACACCTCTTCTAACACTGAAGCTTTCTTT. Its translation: CASTRDTSSNTEAFF.

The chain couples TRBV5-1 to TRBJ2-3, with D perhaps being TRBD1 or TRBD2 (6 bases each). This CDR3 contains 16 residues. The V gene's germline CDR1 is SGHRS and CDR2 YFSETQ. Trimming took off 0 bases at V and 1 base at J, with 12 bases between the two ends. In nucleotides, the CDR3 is TGCGCCAGCAGCTTGGGGACGGGGGCCCGCACAGATACGCAGTATTTT. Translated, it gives CASSLGTGARTDTQYF.

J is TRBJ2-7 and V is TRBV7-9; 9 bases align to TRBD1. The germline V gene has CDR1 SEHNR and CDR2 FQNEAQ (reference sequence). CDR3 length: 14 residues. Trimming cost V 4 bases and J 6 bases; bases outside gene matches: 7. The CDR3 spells CASSSQGQGAEQYV. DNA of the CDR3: TGTGCCAGCAGCTCACAGGGACAGGGAGCCGAGCAGTACGTC.

In DNA, the CDR3 is TGTGCCAGCAGCTTATCCTCTGGAGGGGCTGAGCAGTTCTTC. This translates into CASSLSSGGAEQFF. The chain uses TRBV7-3 and TRBJ2-1; D may be TRBD2 (6 bases). The CDR3 spans 14 residues. CDR1 SGHTA and CDR2 FQGTGA come from the germline V gene. The V gene lost 2 bases and the J gene lost 9 bases, with 14 bases spanning the gap.

CDR3 in amino acids: CASSLDSGGSNEQFF. The CDR3, as DNA: TGCGCCAGCAGCTTGGACAGCGGGGGATCCAATGAGCAGTTCTTC. This chain uses TRBV5-1 with TRBJ2-1, with TRBD2 identical over 8 bases. CDR3 length: 15 amino acids. Trimming at V came to 0 bases and at J to 6 bases, leaving 5 bases not matched to a gene. In germline, CDR1 is SGHRS, CDR2 YFSETQ.

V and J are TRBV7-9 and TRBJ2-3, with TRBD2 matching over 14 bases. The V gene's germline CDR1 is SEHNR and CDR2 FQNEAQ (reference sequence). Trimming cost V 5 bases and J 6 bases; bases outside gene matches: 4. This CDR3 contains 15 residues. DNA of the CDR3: TGTGCCAGCAGCATGACTAGCGGGGGGGGGGATACGCAGTATTTT. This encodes CASSMTSGGGDTQYF.

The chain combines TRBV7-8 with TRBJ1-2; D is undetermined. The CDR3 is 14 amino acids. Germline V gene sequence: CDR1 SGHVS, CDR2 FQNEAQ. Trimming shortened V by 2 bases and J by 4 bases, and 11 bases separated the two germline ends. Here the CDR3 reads CASSLQAGIYGYTF. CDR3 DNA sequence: TGTGCCAGCAGCTTACAGGCGGGGATCTATGGCTACACCTTC.

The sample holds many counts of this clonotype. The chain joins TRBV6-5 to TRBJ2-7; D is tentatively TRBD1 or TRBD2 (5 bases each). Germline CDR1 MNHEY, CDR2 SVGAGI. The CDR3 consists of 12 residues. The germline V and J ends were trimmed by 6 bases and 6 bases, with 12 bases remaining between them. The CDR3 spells CASSSGGGEQYV. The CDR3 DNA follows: TGTGCCAGCAGCTCTGGGGGTGGCGAGCAGTACGTC.

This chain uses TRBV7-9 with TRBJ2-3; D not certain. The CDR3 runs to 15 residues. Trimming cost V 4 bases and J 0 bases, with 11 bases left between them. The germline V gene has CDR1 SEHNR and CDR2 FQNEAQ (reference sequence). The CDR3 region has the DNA TGTGCCAGCAGCTCTCTAGGAAGCAGCACAGATACGCAGTATTTT. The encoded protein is CASSSLGSSTDTQYF.